This TCR beta chain was captured in a study of blood T cell repertoires in COVID-19. Study context: Acute and convalescent COVID-19 samples came from the United States, Italy and Spain. The cDNA or gDNA used as material had been derived from T cells, B-cell-depleted T cells, or PBMCs.

Source study methods: Nucleated cell counts were estimated from reference gene primer amplification. Only in-frame clones appear in the TCRdb table, and some are missing; sequencing was by immunoSEQ multiplex PCR. V, J and clone size were drawn from that table, and D and trimming were deduced from the DNA. The data show about 180,000 clones, 70% to 90% seen once. The CDR3 has 12 amino acids. The V gene lost 2 bases and the J gene lost 4 bases, with 5 bases spanning the gap. Germline CDR1 and CDR2: MNHNS and SASEGT. The origin of this receptor is a woman aged 25 to 39 with active or convalescent COVID-19. The sequenced sample was peripheral blood. This sequence joins TRBV6-1 and TRBJ1-2, with D unresolved. CDR3 sequence (DNA): TGTGCCAGCAGTGAATGGAGCTATGGCTACACCTTC. Its translation: CASSEWSYGYTF.